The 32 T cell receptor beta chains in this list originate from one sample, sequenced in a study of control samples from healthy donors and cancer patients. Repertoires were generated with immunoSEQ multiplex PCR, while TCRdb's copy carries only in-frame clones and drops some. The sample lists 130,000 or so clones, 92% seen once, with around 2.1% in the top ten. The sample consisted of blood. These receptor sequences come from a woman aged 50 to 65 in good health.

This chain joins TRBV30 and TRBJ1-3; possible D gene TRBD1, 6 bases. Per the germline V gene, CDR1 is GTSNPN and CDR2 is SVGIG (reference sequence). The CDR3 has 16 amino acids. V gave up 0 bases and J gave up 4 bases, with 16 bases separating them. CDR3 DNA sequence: TGTGCCTGGAGTGTAAAAGGCGGGACATTAGGAAACACCATATATTTT. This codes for CAWSVKGGTLGNTIYF. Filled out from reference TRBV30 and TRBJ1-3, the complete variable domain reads SQTIHQWPATLVQPVGSPLSLECTVEGTSNPNLYWYRQAAGRGLQLLFYSVGIGQISSEVPQNLSASRPQDRQFILSSKKLLLSDSGFYLCAWSVKGGTLGNTIYFGEGSWLTVV.

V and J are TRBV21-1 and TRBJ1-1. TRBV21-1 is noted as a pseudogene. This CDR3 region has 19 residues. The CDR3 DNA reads TGTGCCAGCAGCAAAAGATCATGGGACGGGACGCCGATGAACACTGAAGCTTTCTTT. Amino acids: CASSKRSWDGTPMNTEAFF.

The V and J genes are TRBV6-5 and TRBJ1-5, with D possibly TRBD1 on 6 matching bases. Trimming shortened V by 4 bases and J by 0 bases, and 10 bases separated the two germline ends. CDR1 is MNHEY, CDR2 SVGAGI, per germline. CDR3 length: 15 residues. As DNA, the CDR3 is TGTGCCAGCAGTTCCGGACAGTATAGCAATCAGCCCCAGCATTTT. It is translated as CASSSGQYSNQPQHF.

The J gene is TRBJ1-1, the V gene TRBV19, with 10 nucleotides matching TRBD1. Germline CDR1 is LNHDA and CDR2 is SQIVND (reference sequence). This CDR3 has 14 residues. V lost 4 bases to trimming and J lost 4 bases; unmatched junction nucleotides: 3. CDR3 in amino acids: CASSTRDRGTEAFF. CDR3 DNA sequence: TGTGCCAGTAGTACCCGGGACAGGGGCACTGAAGCTTTCTTT.

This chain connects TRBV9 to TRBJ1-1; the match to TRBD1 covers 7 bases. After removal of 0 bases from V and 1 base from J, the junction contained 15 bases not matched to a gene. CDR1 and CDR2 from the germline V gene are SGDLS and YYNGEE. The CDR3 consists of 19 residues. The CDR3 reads CASSVEGRRTGASNTEAFF. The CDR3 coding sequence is TGTGCCAGCAGCGTAGAAGGGCGGAGGACAGGAGCATCGAACACTGAAGCTTTCTTT.

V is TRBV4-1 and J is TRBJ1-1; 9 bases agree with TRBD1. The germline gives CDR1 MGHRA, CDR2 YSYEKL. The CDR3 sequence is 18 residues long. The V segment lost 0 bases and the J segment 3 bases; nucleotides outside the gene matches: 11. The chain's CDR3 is CASSQDHGDREYHTEAFF. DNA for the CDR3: TGCGCCAGCAGCCAAGATCACGGGGACAGGGAGTATCACACTGAAGCTTTCTTT.

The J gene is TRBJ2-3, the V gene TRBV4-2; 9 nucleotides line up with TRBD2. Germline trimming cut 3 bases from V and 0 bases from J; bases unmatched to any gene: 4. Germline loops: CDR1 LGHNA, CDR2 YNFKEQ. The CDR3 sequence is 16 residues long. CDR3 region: CASSHPTSGSTDTQYF. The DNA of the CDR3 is TGTGCCAGCAGCCACCCGACTAGCGGAAGCACAGATACGCAGTATTTT.

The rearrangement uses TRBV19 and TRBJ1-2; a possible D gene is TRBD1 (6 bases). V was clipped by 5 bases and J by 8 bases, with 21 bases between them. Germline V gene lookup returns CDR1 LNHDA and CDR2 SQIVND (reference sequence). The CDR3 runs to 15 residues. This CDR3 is CASSQTQQGRGGYTF. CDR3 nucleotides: TGTGCCAGTAGTCAGACCCAACAGGGAAGAGGAGGCTACACCTTC. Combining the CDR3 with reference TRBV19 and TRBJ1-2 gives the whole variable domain DGGITQSPKYLFRKEGQNVTLSCEQNLNHDAMYWYRQDPGQGLRLIYYSQIVNDFQKGDIAEGYSVSREKKESFPLTVTSAQKNPTAFYLCASSQTQQGRGGYTFGSGTRLTVV.

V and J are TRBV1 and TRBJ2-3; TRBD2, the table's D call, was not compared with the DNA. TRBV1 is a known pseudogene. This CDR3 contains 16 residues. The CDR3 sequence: CTSSPRPGLNTDTQYF. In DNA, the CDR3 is TGCACCAGCAGCCCCCGGCCGGGACTAAACACAGATACGCAGTATTTT.

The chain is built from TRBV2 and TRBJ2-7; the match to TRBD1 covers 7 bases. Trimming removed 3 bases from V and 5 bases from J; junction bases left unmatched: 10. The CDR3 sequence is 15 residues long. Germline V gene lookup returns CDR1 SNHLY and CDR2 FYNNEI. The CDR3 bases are TGTGCCAGCAGTGAGAGAAGGGGGCGCCGTGACGAGCAGTACTTC. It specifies CASSERRGRRDEQYF.

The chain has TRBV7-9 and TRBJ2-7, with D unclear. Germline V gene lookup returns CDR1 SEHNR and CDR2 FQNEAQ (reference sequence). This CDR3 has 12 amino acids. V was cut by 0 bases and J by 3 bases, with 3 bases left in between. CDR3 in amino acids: CASSLANYEQYF. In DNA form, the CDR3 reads TGTGCCAGCAGCTTAGCGAACTACGAGCAGTACTTC.

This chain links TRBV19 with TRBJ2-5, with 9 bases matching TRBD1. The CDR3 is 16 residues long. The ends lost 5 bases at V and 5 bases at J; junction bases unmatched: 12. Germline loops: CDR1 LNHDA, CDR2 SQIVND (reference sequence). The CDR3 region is CASSPPTGGLGETQYF. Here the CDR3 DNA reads TGTGCCAGTAGTCCCCCCACAGGGGGCTTGGGGGAGACCCAGTACTTC.

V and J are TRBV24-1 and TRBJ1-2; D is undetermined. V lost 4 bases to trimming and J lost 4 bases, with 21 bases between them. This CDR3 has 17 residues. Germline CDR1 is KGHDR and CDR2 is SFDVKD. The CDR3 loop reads CATSEFPGSRPIYGYTF. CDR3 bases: TGTGCCACCAGTGAATTTCCGGGGTCGAGACCGATCTATGGCTACACCTTC.

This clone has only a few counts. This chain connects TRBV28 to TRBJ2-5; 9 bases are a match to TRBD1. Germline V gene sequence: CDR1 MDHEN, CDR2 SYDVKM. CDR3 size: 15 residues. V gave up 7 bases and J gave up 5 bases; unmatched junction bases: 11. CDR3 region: CASTAGQGFGETQYF. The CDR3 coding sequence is TGTGCCAGCACTGCGGGACAGGGTTTTGGGGAGACCCAGTACTTC.

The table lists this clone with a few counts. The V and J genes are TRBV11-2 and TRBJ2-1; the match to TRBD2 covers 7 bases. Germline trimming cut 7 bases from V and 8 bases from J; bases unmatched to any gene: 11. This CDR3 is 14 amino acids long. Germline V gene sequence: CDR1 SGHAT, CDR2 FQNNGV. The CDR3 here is CASNPGLVWDEQFF. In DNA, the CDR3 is TGTGCCAGCAACCCAGGACTAGTTTGGGATGAGCAGTTCTTC. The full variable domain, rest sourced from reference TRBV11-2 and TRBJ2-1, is EAGVAQSPRYKIIEKRQSVAFWCNPISGHATLYWYQQILGQGPKLLIQFQNNGVVDDSQLPKDRFSAERLKGVDSTLKIQPAKLEDSAVYLCASNPGLVWDEQFFGPGTRLTVL.

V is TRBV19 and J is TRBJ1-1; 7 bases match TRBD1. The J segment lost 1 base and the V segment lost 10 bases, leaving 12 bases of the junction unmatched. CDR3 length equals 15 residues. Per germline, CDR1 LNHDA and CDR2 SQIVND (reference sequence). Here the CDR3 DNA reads TGTGCCACCCAGTGGACAACAGGGGCGAACACTGAAGCTTTCTTT. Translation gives CATQWTTGANTEAFF.

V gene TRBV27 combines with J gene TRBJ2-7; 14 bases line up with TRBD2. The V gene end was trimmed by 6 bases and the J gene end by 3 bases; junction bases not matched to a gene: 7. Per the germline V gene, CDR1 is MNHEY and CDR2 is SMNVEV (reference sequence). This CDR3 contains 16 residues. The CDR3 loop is CASSPTGTSGSYEQYF. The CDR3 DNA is TGTGCCAGCAGCCCCACCGGGACTAGCGGGAGCTACGAGCAGTACTTC.

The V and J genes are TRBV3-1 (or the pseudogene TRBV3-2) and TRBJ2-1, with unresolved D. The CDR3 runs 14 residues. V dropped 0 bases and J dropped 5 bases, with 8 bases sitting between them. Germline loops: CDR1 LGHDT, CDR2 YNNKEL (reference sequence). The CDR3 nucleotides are TGTGCCAGCAGCCAAGACAACAACAACAATGAGCAGTTCTTC. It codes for CASSQDNNNNEQFF.

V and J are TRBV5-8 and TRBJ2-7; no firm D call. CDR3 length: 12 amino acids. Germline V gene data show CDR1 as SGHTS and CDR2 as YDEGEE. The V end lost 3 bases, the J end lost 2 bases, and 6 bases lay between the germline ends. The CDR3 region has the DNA TGTGCCAGCAGCTCCAATACCTACGAGCAGTACTTC. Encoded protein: CASSSNTYEQYF.

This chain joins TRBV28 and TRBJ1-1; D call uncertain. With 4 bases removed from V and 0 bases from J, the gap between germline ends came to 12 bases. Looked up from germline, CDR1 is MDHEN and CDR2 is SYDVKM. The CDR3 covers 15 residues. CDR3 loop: CASSSYSSLNTEAFF. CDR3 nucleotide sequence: TGTGCCAGCAGTTCCTATTCCAGCCTGAACACTGAAGCTTTCTTT.

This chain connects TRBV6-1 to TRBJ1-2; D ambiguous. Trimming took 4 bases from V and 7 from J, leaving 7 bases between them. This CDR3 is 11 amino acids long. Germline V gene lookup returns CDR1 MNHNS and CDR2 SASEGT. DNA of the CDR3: TGTGCCAGCAGTGTAGCAGGTGGCTACACCTTC. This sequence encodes CASSVAGGYTF.

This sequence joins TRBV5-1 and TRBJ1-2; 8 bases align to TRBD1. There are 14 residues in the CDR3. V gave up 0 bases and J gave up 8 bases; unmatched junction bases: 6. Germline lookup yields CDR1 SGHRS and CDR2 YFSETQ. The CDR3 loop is CASSLGQGSLGYTF. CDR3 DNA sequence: TGCGCCAGCAGCTTGGGACAGGGGAGTTTGGGCTACACCTTC.

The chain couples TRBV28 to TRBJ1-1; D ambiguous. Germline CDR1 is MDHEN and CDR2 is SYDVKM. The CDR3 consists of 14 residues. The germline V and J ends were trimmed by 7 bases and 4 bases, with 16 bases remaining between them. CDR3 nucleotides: TGTGCCAGCATCCCCCCAGGTGTGGGCACTGAAGCTTTCTTT. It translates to CASIPPGVGTEAFF.

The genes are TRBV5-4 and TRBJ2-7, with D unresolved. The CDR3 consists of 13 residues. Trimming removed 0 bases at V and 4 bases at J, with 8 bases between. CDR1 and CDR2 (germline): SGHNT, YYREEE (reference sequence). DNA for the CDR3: TGTGCCAGCAGCTTGGCCAAGGGATACGAGCAGTACTTC. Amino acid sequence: CASSLAKGYEQYF.

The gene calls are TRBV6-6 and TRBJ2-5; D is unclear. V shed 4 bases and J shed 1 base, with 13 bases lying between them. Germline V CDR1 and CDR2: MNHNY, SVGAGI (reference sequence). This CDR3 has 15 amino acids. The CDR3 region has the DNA TGTGCCAGCAGTTCGCCGGTAGTCGTCCAAGAGACCCAGTACTTC. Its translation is CASSSPVVVQETQYF.

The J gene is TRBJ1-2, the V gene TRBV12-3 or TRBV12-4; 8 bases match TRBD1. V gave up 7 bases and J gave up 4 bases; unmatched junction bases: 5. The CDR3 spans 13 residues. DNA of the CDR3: TGTGCCAGCACGACAGGGGTCCTCTATGGCTACACCTTC. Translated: CASTTGVLYGYTF.

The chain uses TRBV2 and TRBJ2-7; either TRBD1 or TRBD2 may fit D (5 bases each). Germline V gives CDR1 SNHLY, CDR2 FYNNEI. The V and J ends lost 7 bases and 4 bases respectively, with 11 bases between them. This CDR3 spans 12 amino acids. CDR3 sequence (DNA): TGTGCCAGCACGGGACGGATGTACGAGCAGTACTTC. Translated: CASTGRMYEQYF. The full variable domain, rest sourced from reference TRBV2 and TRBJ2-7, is EPEVTQTPSHQVTQMGQEVILRCVPISNHLYFYWYRQILGQKVEFLVSFYNNEISEKSEIFDDQFSVERPDGSNFTLKIRSTKLEDSAMYFCASTGRMYEQYFGPGTRLTVT.

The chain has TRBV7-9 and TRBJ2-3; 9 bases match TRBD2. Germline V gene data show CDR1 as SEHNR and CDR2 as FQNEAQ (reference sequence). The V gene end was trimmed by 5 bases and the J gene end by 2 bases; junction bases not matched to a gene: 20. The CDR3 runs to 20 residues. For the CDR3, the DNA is TGTGCCAGCAGCACCTATGGCCTAGCGGGGAGGGAATGGGCCACAGATACGCAGTATTTT. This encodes CASSTYGLAGREWATDTQYF. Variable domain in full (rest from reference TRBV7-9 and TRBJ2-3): DTGVSQNPRHKITKRGQNVTFRCDPISEHNRLYWYRQTLGQGPEFLTYFQNEAQLEKSRLLSDRFSAERPKGSFSTLEIQRTEQGDSAMYLCASSTYGLAGREWATDTQYFGPGTRLTVL.

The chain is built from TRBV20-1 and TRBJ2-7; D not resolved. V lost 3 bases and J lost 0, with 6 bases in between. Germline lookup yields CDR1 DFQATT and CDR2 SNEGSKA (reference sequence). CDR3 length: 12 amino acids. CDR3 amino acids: CSASDGSYEQYF. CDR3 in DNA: TGCAGTGCTAGTGACGGCTCCTACGAGCAGTACTTC.

CDR3 DNA sequence: TGTGCCAGCAGCCCACCGGGGGACTATGGCTACACCTTC. Amino acids: CASSPPGDYGYTF. The chain has TRBV7-2 and TRBJ1-2; TRBD1 is a possible D gene (5 bases). Germline V gene lookup returns CDR1 SGHTA and CDR2 FQGNSA. The CDR3 consists of 13 residues. Between the trimmed V and J ends, which lost 5 bases and 3 bases, there was a span of 10 bases. The full variable domain, its missing parts supplied by reference TRBV7-2 and TRBJ1-2, is GAGVSQSPSNKVTEKGKDVELRCDPISGHTALYWYRQSLGQGLEFLIYFQGNSAPDKSGLPSDRFSAERTGGSVSTLTIQRTQQEDSAVYLCASSPPGDYGYTFGSGTRLTVV.

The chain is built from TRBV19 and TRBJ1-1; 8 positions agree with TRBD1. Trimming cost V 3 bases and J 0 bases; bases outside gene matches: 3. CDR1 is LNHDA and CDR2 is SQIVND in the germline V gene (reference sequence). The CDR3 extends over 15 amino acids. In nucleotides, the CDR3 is TGTGCCAGTAGTATCAGGGGGCCCATGAACACTGAAGCTTTCTTT. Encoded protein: CASSIRGPMNTEAFF.

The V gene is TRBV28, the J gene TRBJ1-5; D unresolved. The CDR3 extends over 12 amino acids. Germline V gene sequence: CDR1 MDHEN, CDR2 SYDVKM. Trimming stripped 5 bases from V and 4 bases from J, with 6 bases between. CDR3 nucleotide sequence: TGTGCCAGCAGTAGGGCAAATCAGCCCCAGCATTTT. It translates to CASSRANQPQHF.